Listed below are T cell receptor beta chains from one sample, sequenced in a study of T cell responses to AZD1222 COVID-19 vaccine. The data were produced by immunoSEQ multiplex PCR, yet TCRdb's version contains in-frame clones alone and is incomplete. The table lists 100,000 or so clones, around nine tenths of them singletons, with roughly 13% in the top ten. This sample comprised peripheral blood, obtained on day 0 of AZD1222 vaccination. These receptors were obtained from an adult in good health. Each CDR3 is given with its conserved first and last residue. The order of the fields is J gene, V gene, D gene, clone size, CDR3 protein, CDR3 DNA. D genes are given only for firm matches. Clone size is given for some rows only: seen once, a few or many times, or a class if the clone is expanded.

TRBJ1-2	TRBV28	-	-	CASSSPDGYTF	TGTGCCAGCAGTTCGCCAGATGGCTACACCTTC
TRBJ2-1	TRBV5-1	TRBD2	-	CASSFSGGADNEQFF	TGCGCCAGCAGCTTTAGCGGGGGGGCTGACAATGAGCAGTTCTTC
TRBJ2-7	TRBV28	-	-	CASSPLSGYEQYF	TGTGCCAGCAGTCCCCTTTCAGGCTACGAGCAGTACTTC
TRBJ1-5	TRBV6-1	-	-	CASSEAGGTSNQPQHF	TGTGCCAGCAGTGAAGCCGGAGGAACGAGCAATCAGCCCCAGCATTTT
TRBJ2-3	TRBV4-2	-	-	CASSQFGGGQSTDTQYF	TGTGCCAGCAGCCAATTTGGGGGGGGGCAGAGCACAGATACGCAGTATTTT
TRBJ2-7	TRBV11-1	-	-	CASSLEAYEQYF	TGTGCCAGCAGCTTAGAGGCCTACGAGCAGTACTTC
TRBJ1-3	TRBV3-1/TRBV3-2	-	-	CASSQTSGNWAGNTIYF	TGTGCCAGCAGTCAGACCTCCGGCAACTGGGCGGGCAACACCATATATTTT
TRBJ2-3	TRBV6-4	TRBD2	-	CASSETSGGTDTQYF	TGTGCCAGCAGTGAAACTAGCGGGGGCACAGATACGCAGTATTTT
TRBJ2-7	TRBV6-5	TRBD1	-	CASSYYMGQGYEQYF	TGTGCCAGCAGTTACTATATGGGACAGGGGTACGAGCAGTACTTC
TRBJ1-4	TRBV5-4	TRBD1	-	CASSSGTGNTKGEKLFF	TGTGCCAGCAGTTCAGGGACAGGAAACACAAAAGGGGAAAAACTGTTTTTT
TRBJ2-7	TRBV19	-	-	CASSIDRGFEQYF	TGTGCCAGTAGTATAGATCGGGGTTTCGAGCAGTACTTC
TRBJ2-1	TRBV11-2	TRBD2	-	CASSRGGGTNLGNEQFF	TGTGCCAGCAGCCGGGGGGGAGGGACAAATTTGGGTAATGAGCAGTTCTTC
TRBJ2-5	TRBV29-1	TRBD1	-	CSIGQGARETQYF	TGCAGCATAGGACAGGGGGCACGGGAGACCCAGTACTTC
TRBJ2-7	TRBV7-3	-	-	CASSLTLNSEQYF	TGTGCCAGCAGCTTAACCCTAAACAGCGAGCAGTACTTC
TRBJ2-2	TRBV3-1/TRBV3-2	-	-	CASSLSVTGELFF	TGTGCCAGCAGCCTCAGTGTCACCGGGGAGCTGTTTTTT
TRBJ2-5	TRBV11-2	TRBD1	-	CASSLGAWRQGGETQYF	TGTGCCAGCAGCTTAGGAGCTTGGCGACAGGGCGGGGAGACCCAGTACTTC
TRBJ1-1	TRBV30	-	once	CAWSGTITEAFF	TGTGCCTGGAGTGGCACAATCACTGAAGCTTTCTTT
TRBJ1-2	TRBV29-1	-	-	CSVVLTGLDGYTF	TGCAGCGTTGTCCTTACAGGGTTGGATGGCTACACCTTC
TRBJ2-1	TRBV6-5	-	-	CASTKRGISYNEQFF	TGTGCCAGCACCAAAAGGGGCATCTCCTACAATGAGCAGTTCTTC
TRBJ1-5	TRBV27	-	-	CASGVGNQPQHF	TGTGCCAGCGGGGTAGGCAATCAGCCCCAGCATTTT
TRBJ2-5	TRBV7-3	TRBD2	-	CASSPSGGKTQYF	TGTGCCAGCAGCCCGAGCGGGGGAAAGACCCAGTACTTC
TRBJ1-2	TRBV7-2	-	-	CASSRQPNYGYTF	TGTGCCAGCAGCCGACAGCCTAACTATGGCTACACCTTC
TRBJ2-7	TRBV9	-	-	CASSGLFNSYEQYF	TGTGCCAGCAGCGGACTTTTTAACTCCTACGAGCAGTACTTC
TRBJ2-3	TRBV5-1	TRBD2	-	CASSAGLALGADTQYF	TGCGCCAGCAGCGCGGGACTAGCATTGGGCGCAGATACGCAGTATTTT
TRBJ1-6	TRBV5-4	TRBD1	-	CASSLDSGTGYSPLHF	TGTGCCAGCAGCTTAGATTCCGGGACAGGGTATTCACCCCTCCACTTT
TRBJ2-7	TRBV7-7	TRBD1	-	CASSTGQGGAEQYF	TGTGCTAGCAGCACCGGACAGGGGGGCGCCGAGCAGTACTTC
TRBJ2-3	TRBV5-1	-	-	CASSTFGTFTDTQYF	TGCGCCAGCAGCACATTCGGGACCTTCACAGATACGCAGTATTTT
TRBJ1-1	TRBV4-1	-	-	CASSQETTAGWTEAFF	TGCGCCAGCAGCCAAGAAACGACGGCGGGCTGGACTGAAGCTTTCTTT
TRBJ2-1	TRBV30	TRBD2	-	CAWSVAAGGHNEQFF	TGTGCCTGGAGTGTAGCAGCGGGGGGGCACAATGAGCAGTTCTTC
TRBJ2-2	TRBV5-1	TRBD2	-	CASSLTSGGANTGELFF	TGCGCCAGCAGCTTGACTAGCGGGGGTGCGAACACCGGGGAGCTGTTTTTT
TRBJ1-6	TRBV6-2/TRBV6-3	-	-	CASSSVQQGVQENSPLHF	TGTGCCAGCAGCTCCGTCCAACAGGGTGTGCAGGAAAATTCACCCCTCCACTTT
TRBJ2-2	TRBV11-1	-	-	CASSLEILESGELFF	TGTGCCAGCAGCTTAGAGATCTTGGAAAGCGGGGAGCTGTTTTTT
TRBJ1-2	TRBV7-2	-	few	CASSRPGQIYGYTF	TGTGCCAGCAGCCGTCCCGGACAGATCTATGGCTACACCTTC
TRBJ2-7	TRBV20-1	-	-	CSGTDSYEQYF	TGCAGTGGGACAGATTCCTACGAGCAGTACTTC
TRBJ2-5	TRBV7-9	-	-	CASSRRAGMSETQYF	TGTGCCAGCAGCCGGAGGGCAGGGATGTCAGAGACCCAGTACTTC
TRBJ1-4	TRBV30	TRBD1	few	CAWTKTGGQPGFF	TGTGCCTGGACCAAGACAGGGGGCCAACCAGGGTTTTTT
TRBJ1-1	TRBV30	-	-	CAWTVRGTEAFF	TGTGCCTGGACAGTGCGGGGCACTGAAGCTTTCTTT
TRBJ2-2	TRBV2	-	once	CASSEWGNANTGELFF	TGTGCCAGCAGTGAATGGGGTAACGCGAACACCGGGGAGCTGTTTTTT
TRBJ1-4	TRBV30	TRBD1	-	CAWSVSGTGGEKLFF	TGTGCCTGGAGTGTAAGCGGGACAGGGGGTGAAAAACTGTTTTTT
TRBJ1-2	TRBV10-3	-	-	CAISGTVYGYTF	TGTGCCATCAGTGGGACAGTCTATGGCTACACCTTC
TRBJ2-7	TRBV7-2	TRBD1	-	CASSSNPGQDYEQYF	TGTGCCAGCAGCTCGAACCCGGGACAGGACTACGAGCAGTACTTC
TRBJ2-4	TRBV7-2	TRBD1	-	CASSPRQGQNIQYF	TGTGCCAGCAGCCCAAGACAGGGGCAAAACATTCAGTACTTC
TRBJ1-2	TRBV7-2	TRBD1	once	CASSLVLTGGAYGYTF	TGTGCCAGCAGCTTAGTTCTGACAGGGGGCGCCTATGGCTACACCTTC
TRBJ2-1	TRBV5-4	TRBD2	few	CASSLGASGGYNEQFF	TGTGCCAGCAGCTTAGGGGCTAGCGGGGGCTACAATGAGCAGTTCTTC
TRBJ2-3	TRBV7-8	TRBD2	-	CASSFELAGGIDTQYF	TGTGCCAGCAGCTTTGAACTAGCGGGGGGAATAGATACGCAGTATTTT
TRBJ1-2	TRBV5-1	-	-	CASSLTGFNYGYTF	TGCGCCAGCAGCTTAACAGGGTTCAACTATGGCTACACCTTC
TRBJ1-1	TRBV9	-	-	CASSAPPQVTEAFF	TGTGCCAGCAGCGCCCCCCCGCAAGTCACTGAAGCTTTCTTT
TRBJ1-5	TRBV5-4	-	-	CASSLGNQPQHF	TGTGCCAGCAGTTTGGGAAATCAGCCCCAGCATTTT
TRBJ2-2	TRBV24-1	TRBD2	once	CATSDHALSGEPGELFF	TGTGCCACCAGTGACCATGCACTAAGCGGGGAGCCCGGGGAGCTGTTTTTT
TRBJ2-5	TRBV13	-	-	CASSFVFGGSGTQYF	TGTGCCAGCAGCTTTGTCTTTGGGGGATCCGGGACCCAGTACTTC
TRBJ2-1	TRBV29-1	TRBD2	-	CSVERRGALYNEQFF	TGCAGCGTTGAACGGCGGGGGGCCCTCTACAATGAGCAGTTCTTC
TRBJ2-5	TRBV3-1/TRBV3-2	TRBD2	-	CASSLAGIQETQYF	TGTGCCAGCAGCCTAGCGGGGATTCAAGAGACCCAGTACTTC
TRBJ1-4	TRBV6-2/TRBV6-3	-	-	CASSPRGGIEKLFF	TGTGCCAGCAGTCCCCGTGGGGGTATTGAAAAACTGTTTTTT
TRBJ1-2	TRBV6-1	-	-	CASSEAQGGYGYTF	TGTGCCAGCAGTGAAGCCCAGGGTGGGTATGGCTACACCTTC
TRBJ2-5	TRBV2	TRBD1	-	CASRPGIFDRGQETQYF	TGTGCCAGCAGACCTGGGATTTTTGACAGGGGGCAAGAGACCCAGTACTTC
TRBJ1-1	TRBV12-5	-	-	CASGPRTSLAFF	TGTGCTAGTGGTCCCCGGACCTCACTAGCTTTCTTT
TRBJ2-2	TRBV5-1	TRBD1	-	CASSPGLDRGRTGELFF	TGCGCCAGCAGCCCAGGACTTGACAGGGGTAGGACCGGGGAGCTGTTTTTT